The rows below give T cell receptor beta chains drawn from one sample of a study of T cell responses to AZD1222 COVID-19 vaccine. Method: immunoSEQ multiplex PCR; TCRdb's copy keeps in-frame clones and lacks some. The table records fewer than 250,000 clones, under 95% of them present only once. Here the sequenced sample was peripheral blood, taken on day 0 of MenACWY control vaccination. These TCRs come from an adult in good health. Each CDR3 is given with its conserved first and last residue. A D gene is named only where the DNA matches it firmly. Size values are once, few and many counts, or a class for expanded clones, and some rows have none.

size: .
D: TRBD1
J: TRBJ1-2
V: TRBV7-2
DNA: TGTGCCAGCAGCCCGACCGGGACAGGGGGCGGGGGCTACACCTTC
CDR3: CASSPTGTGGGGYTF

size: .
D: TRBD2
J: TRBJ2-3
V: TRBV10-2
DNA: TGCGCCAGCAGAAACCTAGCGGCAGATACGCAGTATTTT
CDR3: CASRNLAADTQYF

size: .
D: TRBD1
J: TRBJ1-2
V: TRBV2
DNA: TGTGCCAGCAGTCTTCAACAGGGGGGAGGCTATGGCTACACCTTC
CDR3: CASSLQQGGGYGYTF

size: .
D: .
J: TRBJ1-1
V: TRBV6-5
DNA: TGTGCCAGCAGTTATCGAAGGGCGAACACTGAAGCTTTCTTT
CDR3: CASSYRRANTEAFF

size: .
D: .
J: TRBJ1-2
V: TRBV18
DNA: TGTGCCAGCTCACCCCCGAACAGGGACTTCTATGGCTACACCTTC
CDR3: CASSPPNRDFYGYTF

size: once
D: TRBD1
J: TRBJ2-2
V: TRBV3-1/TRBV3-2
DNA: TGTGCCAGCAGCCACCAGGGACAGGGTAACACCGGGGAGCTGTTTTTT
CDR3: CASSHQGQGNTGELFF

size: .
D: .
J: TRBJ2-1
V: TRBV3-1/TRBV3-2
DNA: TGTGCCAGCAGCCAAGATCTACGACATCCCAATGAGCAGTTCTTC
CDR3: CASSQDLRHPNEQFF

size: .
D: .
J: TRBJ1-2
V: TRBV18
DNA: TGTGCCAGCTCAAGCCAGGGTTCCCAAACTAACTATGGCTACACCTTC
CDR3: CASSSQGSQTNYGYTF

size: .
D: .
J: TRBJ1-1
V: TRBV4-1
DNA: TGCGCCAGCAGCCAAGAAGGGCTCACTGAAGCTTTCTTT
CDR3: CASSQEGLTEAFF

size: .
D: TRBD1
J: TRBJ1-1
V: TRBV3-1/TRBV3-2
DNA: TGTGCCAGCAGCCAAGCAGGGGGAGCGAACACTGAAGCTTTCTTT
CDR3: CASSQAGGANTEAFF

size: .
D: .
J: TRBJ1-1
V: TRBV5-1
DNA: TGCGCCAGCAGCGCCAATCCACAACAGGGCATGAACACTGAAGCTTTCTTT
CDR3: CASSANPQQGMNTEAFF

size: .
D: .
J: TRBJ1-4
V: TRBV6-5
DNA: TGTGCCAGCAAAGGGTTATCAACTAATGAAAAACTGTTTTTT
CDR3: CASKGLSTNEKLFF

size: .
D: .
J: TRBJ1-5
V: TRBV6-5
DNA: TGTGCCAGCAGTTACGGGGGGGTCGGGCAGCCCCAGCATTTT
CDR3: CASSYGGVGQPQHF

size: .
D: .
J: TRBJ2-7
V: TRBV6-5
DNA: TGTGCCAGCAGCAGGGGCTACGAGCAGTACTTC
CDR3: CASSRGYEQYF

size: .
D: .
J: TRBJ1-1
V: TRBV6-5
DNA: TGTGCCAGCAGGCGGACACCTAACACTGAAGCTTTCTTT
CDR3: CASRRTPNTEAFF

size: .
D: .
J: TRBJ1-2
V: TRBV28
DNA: TGTGCCAGCAGTTTAGGAGGGCTTGGCTACACCTTC
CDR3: CASSLGGLGYTF

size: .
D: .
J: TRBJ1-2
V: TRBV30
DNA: TGTGCCTGGAAAGGTGGGGACTATGGCTACACCTTC
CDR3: CAWKGGDYGYTF

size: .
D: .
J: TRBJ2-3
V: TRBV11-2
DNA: TGTGCCAGCAGCCCATTAGATACAGATACGCAGTATTTT
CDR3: CASSPLDTDTQYF

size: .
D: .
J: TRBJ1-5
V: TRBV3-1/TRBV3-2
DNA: TGTGCCAGCAGCCGGGGCAGGGCAGAAGTTAGCAATCAGCCCCAGCATTTT
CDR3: CASSRGRAEVSNQPQHF

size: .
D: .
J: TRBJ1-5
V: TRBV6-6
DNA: TGTGCCACCGCGGAGTGGGAAGTAAGCAATCAGCCCCAGCATTTT
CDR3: CATAEWEVSNQPQHF

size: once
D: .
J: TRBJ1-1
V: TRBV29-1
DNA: TGCAGCGTTGGTGCAGGGCTGGTTACTGAAGCTTTCTTT
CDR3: CSVGAGLVTEAFF

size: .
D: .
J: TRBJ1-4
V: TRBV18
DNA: TGTGCCAGCTCACGTAGCAGTCCTGAAAAACTGTTTTTT
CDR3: CASSRSSPEKLFF

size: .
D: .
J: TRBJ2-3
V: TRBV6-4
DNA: TGTGCCAGCAGTTCAGGGTCGTCGCAGTATTTT
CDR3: CASSSGSSQYF

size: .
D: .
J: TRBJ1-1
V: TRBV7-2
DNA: TGTGCCAGCAGCTTAGCGTCAGGAGGGGGGGCTTTCTTT
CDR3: CASSLASGGGAFF

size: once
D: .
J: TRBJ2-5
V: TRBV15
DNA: TGTGCCACCAGCAGAGGGACCCGAGGGGTGGCCGGGGAGGAGACCCAGTACTTC
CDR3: CATSRGTRGVAGEETQYF

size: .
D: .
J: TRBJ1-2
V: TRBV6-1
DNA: TGTGCCAGCAGTGAAGATTACCCGTTTAACTATGGCTACACCTTC
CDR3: CASSEDYPFNYGYTF

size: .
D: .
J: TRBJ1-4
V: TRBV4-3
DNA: TGCGCCAGCAGCCAAGAATCAGGGACTAATGAAAAACTGTTTTTT
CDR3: CASSQESGTNEKLFF

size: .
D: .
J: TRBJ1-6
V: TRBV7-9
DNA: TGTGCCAGCACCCTAGGAGGGGATAATTCACCCCTCCACTTT
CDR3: CASTLGGDNSPLHF

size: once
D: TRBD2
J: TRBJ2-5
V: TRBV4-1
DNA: TGCGCCAGCAGCCAAGATTACAGGACTAGCGGACAAGAGACCCAGTACTTC
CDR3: CASSQDYRTSGQETQYF

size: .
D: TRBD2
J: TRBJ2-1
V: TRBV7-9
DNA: TGTGCCAGCAGCGAGGGACTAGCGGGGGAAGAGCAGTTCTTC
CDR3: CASSEGLAGEEQFF

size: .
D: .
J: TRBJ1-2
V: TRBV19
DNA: TGTGCCACCAAGAAAACGGGGTTCGCTAACTATGGCTACACCTTC
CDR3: CATKKTGFANYGYTF

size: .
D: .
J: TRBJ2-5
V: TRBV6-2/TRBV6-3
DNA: TGTGCCAGCAGTTTCTCAGACCGGGACTTAGAGACCCAGTACTTC
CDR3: CASSFSDRDLETQYF

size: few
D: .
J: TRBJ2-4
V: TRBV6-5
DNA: TGTGCCAGCCTCGGTCCGAACCTAGCCAAAAACATTCAGTACTTC
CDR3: CASLGPNLAKNIQYF

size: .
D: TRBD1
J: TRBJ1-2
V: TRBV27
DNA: TGTGCCAGCAGGAACTGGGACAGGGTTAACTATGGCTACACCTTC
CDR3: CASRNWDRVNYGYTF

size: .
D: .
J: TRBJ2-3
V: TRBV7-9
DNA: TGTGCCAGCAGCTGGTTTTCCGGGACATGGGACGATACGCAGTATTTT
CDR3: CASSWFSGTWDDTQYF

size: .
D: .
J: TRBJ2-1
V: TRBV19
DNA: TGTGCCAGTAGTATTAGGGGGAATGAGCAGTTCTTC
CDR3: CASSIRGNEQFF

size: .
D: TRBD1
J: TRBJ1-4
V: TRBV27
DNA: TGTGCCAGCAGATTTAGTGACAGGGGGCGTGAAAAACTGTTTTTT
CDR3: CASRFSDRGREKLFF

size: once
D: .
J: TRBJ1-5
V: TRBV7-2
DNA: TGTGCCAGCAGCAAGCAGGGGAGTACTAATCAGCCCCAGCATTTT
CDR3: CASSKQGSTNQPQHF

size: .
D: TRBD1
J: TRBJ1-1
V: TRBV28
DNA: TGTGCCAGCAGTTTTAGGGGGCCGCCTGAAGCTTTCTTT
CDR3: CASSFRGPPEAFF

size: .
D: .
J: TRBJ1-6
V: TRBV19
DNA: TGTGCCAGCCTCTCAACTATCAGGGGTAAGCCTTCACCCCTCCACTTT
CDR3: CASLSTIRGKPSPLHF

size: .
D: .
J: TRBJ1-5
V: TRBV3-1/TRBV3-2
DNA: TGTGCCAGCAGCCGAGGGGCCAGGCAGCCCCAGCATTTT
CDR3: CASSRGARQPQHF